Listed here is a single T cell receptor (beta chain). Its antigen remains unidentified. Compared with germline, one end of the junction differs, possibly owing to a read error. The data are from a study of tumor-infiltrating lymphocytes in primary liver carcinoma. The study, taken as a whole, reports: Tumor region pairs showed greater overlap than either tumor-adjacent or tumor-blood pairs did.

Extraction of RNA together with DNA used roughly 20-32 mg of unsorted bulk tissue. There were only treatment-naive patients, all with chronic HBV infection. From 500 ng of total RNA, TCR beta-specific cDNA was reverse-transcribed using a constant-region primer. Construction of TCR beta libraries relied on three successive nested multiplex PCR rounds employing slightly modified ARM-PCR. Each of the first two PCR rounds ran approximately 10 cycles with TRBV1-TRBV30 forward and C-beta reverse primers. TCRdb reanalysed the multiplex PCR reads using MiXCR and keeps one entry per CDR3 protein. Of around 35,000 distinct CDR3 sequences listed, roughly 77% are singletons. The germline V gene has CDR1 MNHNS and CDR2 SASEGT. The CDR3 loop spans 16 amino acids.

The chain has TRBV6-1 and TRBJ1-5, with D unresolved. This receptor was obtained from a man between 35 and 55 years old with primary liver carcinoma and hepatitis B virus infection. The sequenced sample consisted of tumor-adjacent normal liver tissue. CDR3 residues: CASREGGIVSNQPQHF. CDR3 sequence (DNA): TGTGCCAGCAGAGAAGGAGGAATAGTTAGCAATCAGCCCCAGCATTTT.